The clone carrying this T cell receptor beta chain occurred once. This specimen comes from a study of blood T cell repertoires in COVID-19. On the study more broadly: Specimens from acute and convalescent COVID-19 originated in the United States, Italy and Spain. Nucleic acid was either cDNA or gDNA, and it came from T cells, B-cell-depleted T cells, or PBMCs.

Germline CDR1 and CDR2: SGHRS and YFSETQ. The CDR3 is 14 amino acids. Trimming cost V 5 bases and J 7 bases, with 16 bases left between them. Per the original methods: Nucleated cell number was recorded as an estimate derived from reference gene primer amplification. Only in-frame clones appear in the TCRdb table, and some are missing; sequencing was by immunoSEQ multiplex PCR. V, J and clone size are taken as reported in that table, and D and trimming were inferred from the DNA itself. The sample lists around 140,000 clones, around 87% seen once, with about 2.5% in the top ten. V usage is TRBV5-1 and J usage is TRBJ2-1; a weak D match, TRBD1 (6 bases). The sample was peripheral blood. The sequence was collected from a man aged 50-60 years with active COVID-19. CDR3 coding DNA: TGCGCCAGCAGTGTTGGACCAGGGGTAAATGAGCAGTTCTTC. Its protein is CASSVGPGVNEQFF. Complete variable domain (other parts from reference TRBV5-1 and TRBJ2-1): KAGVTQTPRYLIKTRGQQVTLSCSPISGHRSVSWYQQTPGQGLQFLFEYFSETQRNKGNFPGRFSGRQFSNSRSEMNVSTLELGDSALYLCASSVGPGVNEQFFGPGTRLTVL.